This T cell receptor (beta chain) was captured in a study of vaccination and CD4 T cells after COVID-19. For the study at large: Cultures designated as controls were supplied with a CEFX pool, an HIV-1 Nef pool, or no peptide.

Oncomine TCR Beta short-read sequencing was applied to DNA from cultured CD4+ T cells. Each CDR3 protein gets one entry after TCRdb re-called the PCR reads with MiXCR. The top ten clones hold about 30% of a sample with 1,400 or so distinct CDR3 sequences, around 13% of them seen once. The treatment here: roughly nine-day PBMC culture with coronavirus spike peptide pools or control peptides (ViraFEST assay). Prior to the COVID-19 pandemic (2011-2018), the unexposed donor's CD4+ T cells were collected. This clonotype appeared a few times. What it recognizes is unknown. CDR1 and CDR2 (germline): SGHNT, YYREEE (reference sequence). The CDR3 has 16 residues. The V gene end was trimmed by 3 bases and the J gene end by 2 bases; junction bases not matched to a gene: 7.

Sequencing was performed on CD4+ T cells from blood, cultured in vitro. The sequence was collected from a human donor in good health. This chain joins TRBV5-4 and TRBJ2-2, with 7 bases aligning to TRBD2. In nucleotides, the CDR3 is TGTGCCAGCAGCTCCGGACTAGAGAGAAACACCGGGGAGCTGTTTTTT. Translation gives CASSSGLERNTGELFF.